The rows below give T cell receptor beta chains drawn from one sample of a study of blood T cell repertoires in COVID-19. The repertoire was sequenced with immunoSEQ multiplex PCR; TCRdb's copy has only in-frame clones and lacks some. The data hold some 220,000 clones, with roughly 80% observed a single time. The sample taken for sequencing was peripheral blood. The receptors come from an elderly woman with active or convalescent COVID-19. Both conserved end residues are part of each CDR3. A D gene is named only where the DNA matches it firmly. A clone size is listed for some rows: how often the clone was seen (once, few, many), or a class if it is expanded.

j_call clone_size d_call v_call cdr3_aa cdr3_nt
TRBJ2-7 NA TRBD2 TRBV10-3 CATRLAGYEQYF TGTGCCACCCGACTAGCGGGCTACGAGCAGTACTTC
TRBJ2-7 NA NA TRBV2 CASSVSRGPYEQYF TGTGCCAGCAGTGTTAGCAGGGGCCCCTACGAGCAGTACTTC
TRBJ2-1 NA NA TRBV6-2/TRBV6-3 CASSYSLYNEQFF TGTGCCAGCAGTTACTCGCTATACAATGAGCAGTTCTTC
TRBJ2-3 NA TRBD2 TRBV5-4 CASSLATSGTDTQYF TGTGCCAGCAGCTTGGCAACTAGCGGCACAGATACGCAGTATTTT
TRBJ1-1 NA NA TRBV21-1 CASSKAGGYTEAFF TGTGCCAGCAGCAAAGCCGGGGGGTACACTGAAGCTTTCTTT
TRBJ2-5 many TRBD2 TRBV5-6 CASSLWGGETQYF TGTGCCAGCAGCTTGTGGGGGGGTGAGACCCAGTACTTC
TRBJ2-1 NA NA TRBV21-1 CAKRHGILGVVNEQFF TGTGCCAAGAGGCACGGAATCTTAGGGGTTGTCAATGAGCAGTTCTTC
TRBJ2-1 once TRBD2 TRBV4-1 CASSQLGTSGGNNEQFF TGCGCCAGCAGCCAGTTAGGGACTAGCGGGGGGAACAATGAGCAGTTCTTC
TRBJ1-6 NA NA TRBV27 CASSFGADSPLHF TGTGCCAGCAGTTTTGGGGCAGACTCACCCCTCCACTTT
TRBJ1-4 NA NA TRBV28 CASSFGWAGTEKLFF TGTGCCAGCAGTTTTGGGTGGGCCGGCACTGAAAAACTGTTTTTT
TRBJ1-3 NA NA TRBV6-5 CASTPQAHSGNTIYF TGTGCCAGCACCCCCCAGGCGCACTCTGGAAACACCATATATTTT
TRBJ2-7 NA NA TRBV2 CSTAGGPYEQYF TGTTCCACAGCAGGGGGGCCGTACGAGCAGTACTTC
TRBJ1-4 NA NA TRBV28 CASSLSAIGQGKLFF TGTGCCAGCAGTTTATCCGCGATTGGCCAGGGAAAACTGTTTTTT
TRBJ2-7 NA NA TRBV27 CASSSAPRYEQYF TGTGCCAGCAGTTCCGCCCCGCGCTACGAGCAGTACTTC
TRBJ2-7 NA TRBD2 TRBV7-3 CASSRTGGSSYEQYF TGTGCCAGCAGCCGGACGGGAGGGAGCTCCTACGAGCAGTACTTC
TRBJ2-5 NA TRBD1 TRBV7-9 CASSLARGQGETQYF TGTGCCAGCAGCTTAGCTAGGGGACAGGGAGAGACCCAGTACTTC
TRBJ2-1 NA NA TRBV11-3 CASSLLSSYNEQFF TGTGCCAGCAGCTTACTGAGCTCCTACAATGAGCAGTTCTTC
TRBJ1-6 NA NA TRBV10-3 CAISEVAPQAPLHF TGTGCCATCAGTGAAGTGGCCCCCCAAGCACCCCTCCACTTT
TRBJ1-5 NA NA TRBV2 CASSEGRGDQPQHF TGTGCCAGCAGTGAAGGCAGGGGTGATCAGCCCCAGCATTTT
TRBJ2-5 NA TRBD2 TRBV4-1 CASSQDIGSSGQTQYF TGCGCCAGCAGCCAAGATATAGGGTCTAGCGGTCAGACCCAGTACTTC
TRBJ2-7 once NA TRBV7-9 CASSIGLDSYEQYF TGTGCCAGCAGCATCGGACTGGACTCCTACGAGCAGTACTTC
TRBJ1-1 many NA TRBV18 CASSPGQRGLEAFF TGTGCCAGCTCACCAGGACAGCGAGGTCTTGAAGCTTTCTTT
TRBJ2-4 NA TRBD2 TRBV19 CASSIAGTKAKNIQYF TGTGCCAGTAGTATAGCCGGGACTAAAGCCAAAAACATTCAGTACTTC
TRBJ1-1 NA NA TRBV5-1 CASSPWGVANTEAFF TGCGCCAGCAGCCCATGGGGGGTCGCGAACACTGAAGCTTTCTTT
TRBJ2-5 NA TRBD1 TRBV7-2 CASSLAMTGQETQYF TGTGCCAGCAGCTTAGCCATGACAGGGCAAGAGACCCAGTACTTC
TRBJ2-2 NA TRBD1 TRBV7-3 CASSQDRGHNTGELFF TGTGCCAGCAGCCAGGACAGGGGGCATAACACCGGGGAGCTGTTTTTT
TRBJ2-2 NA NA TRBV30 CAWARDSTGELFF TGTGCCTGGGCGAGGGATAGCACCGGGGAGCTGTTTTTT